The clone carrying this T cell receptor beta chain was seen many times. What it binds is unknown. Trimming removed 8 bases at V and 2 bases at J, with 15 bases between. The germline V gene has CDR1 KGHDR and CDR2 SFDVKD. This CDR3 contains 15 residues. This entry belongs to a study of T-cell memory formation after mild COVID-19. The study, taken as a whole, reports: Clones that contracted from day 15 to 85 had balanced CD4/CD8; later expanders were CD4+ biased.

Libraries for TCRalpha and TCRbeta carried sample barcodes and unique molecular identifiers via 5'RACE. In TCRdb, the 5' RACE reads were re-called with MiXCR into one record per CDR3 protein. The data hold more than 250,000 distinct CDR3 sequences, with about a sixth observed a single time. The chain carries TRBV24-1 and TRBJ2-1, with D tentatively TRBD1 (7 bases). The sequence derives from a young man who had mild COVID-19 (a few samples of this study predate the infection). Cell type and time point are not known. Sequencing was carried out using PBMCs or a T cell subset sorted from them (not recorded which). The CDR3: CATTAGGRPYNEQFF. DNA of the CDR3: TGTGCCACCACGGCAGGGGGGCGGCCCTACAATGAGCAGTTCTTC.